The 14 T cell receptor beta chains presented below share a single source sample, sequenced in a study of early T cells in non-severe SARS-CoV-2 infection. TCRdb independently ran MiXCR on the 5' RACE reads; one entry per CDR3 protein. Among approximately 58,000 distinct CDR3 sequences listed, roughly 11% were seen once. Sequencing was performed on whole blood. All receptors come from an adult who was a healthcare worker with PCR-confirmed SARS-CoV-2 infection or an uninfected control (not recorded which).

The V call is TRBV7-8, the J call TRBJ2-7; D is possibly TRBD2 (6 bases). Germline V gene sequence: CDR1 SGHVS, CDR2 FQNEAQ. The V end was cut by 4 bases, the J end by 2 bases, with 15 bases between. The CDR3 consists of 15 residues. This CDR3 is CASSYGGRRTYEQYF. As DNA, the CDR3 is TGTGCCAGCAGCTACGGGGGTCGGAGGACCTACGAGCAGTACTTC.

This rearrangement joins TRBV10-3 to TRBJ2-4; 12 bases agree with TRBD2. This CDR3 has 16 residues. Looked up from germline, CDR1 is ENHRY and CDR2 is SYGVKD. Trimming took 0 bases from V and 9 from J; bases not matched to a gene: 6. In nucleotides, the CDR3 is TGTGCCATCAGTGAGTCGGCTAGCGGGGGGGCAGGCATTCAGTACTTC. Protein product: CAISESASGGAGIQYF.

Written as DNA, the CDR3 is TGTGCCAGCAGCCAAGAAGCGGGACAGGGGGCCTATGGCTACACCTTC. Translation: CASSQEAGQGAYGYTF. V is TRBV3-1 and J is TRBJ1-2, with TRBD1 identical over 12 bases. V lost 0 bases to trimming and J lost 4 bases; unmatched junction nucleotides: 3. CDR3 length: 16 residues. Germline V CDR1 and CDR2: LGHDT, YNNKEL (reference sequence).

This clonotype showed up just a few times. This chain connects TRBV6-1 to TRBJ2-3; the D is unclear. V was clipped by 4 bases and J by 3 bases, with 14 bases between them. The length of the CDR3 is 15 residues. CDR1 and CDR2 from the germline V gene are MNHNS and SASEGT. The CDR3 nucleotides read TGTGCCAGCAGTGCCACCTCATATGAGACAGATACGCAGTATTTT. Translation gives CASSATSYETDTQYF.

The chain links TRBV6-1 to TRBJ2-7, with 9 bases fitting TRBD1. The CDR3 covers 15 residues. V trimming: 1 base; J trimming: 3 bases; junction bases outside the gene matches: 4. CDR1 and CDR2 (germline): MNHNS, SASEGT. The CDR3 loop reads CASSEVGQGFYEQYF. DNA of the CDR3: TGTGCCAGCAGTGAAGTAGGACAGGGGTTCTACGAGCAGTACTTC.

This clonotype was counted between two and nine times. V is TRBV20-1 and J is TRBJ2-1; 7 bases line up with TRBD2. V lost 6 bases to trimming and J lost 0 bases; unmatched junction nucleotides: 5. This CDR3 comprises 14 residues. Germline V CDR1 and CDR2: DFQATT, SNEGSKA (reference sequence). The CDR3 here is CSAPSGASYNEQFF. The CDR3 bases are TGCAGTGCCCCGAGCGGGGCCTCCTACAATGAGCAGTTCTTC.

This clonotype was seen many times. In DNA form, the CDR3 reads TGTGCCAGCAGTCGACTAGCGGGTATATACAATGAGCAGTTCTTC. Its translation: CASSRLAGIYNEQFF. The V gene is TRBV7-9, the J gene TRBJ2-1; TRBD2 agrees at 10 bases. The junction had 6 bases not matched to a gene; V was cut back by 6 bases and J by 4 bases. This CDR3 has 15 residues. CDR1 SEHNR and CDR2 FQNEAQ come from the germline V gene (reference sequence).

On this clonotype itself: The junction departs from the called germline gene at one end, perhaps through a read error. The chain combines TRBV7-2 with TRBJ2-7, with D possibly called TRBD1 or TRBD2 (5 bases each). Per germline, CDR1 SGHTA and CDR2 FQGNSA. This CDR3 is 14 amino acids long. The CDR3 nucleotides read TGTGCCAGCAGCGGGGGAGTGGGCTCCCACGAGCAGTACTTC. Translation gives CASSGGVGSHEQYF.

Only a few counts were recorded for this clonotype. The chain uses TRBV5-6 and TRBJ2-7; D could derive from TRBD1 or TRBD2 (5 bases each). From germline, CDR1 is SGHDT and CDR2 YYEEEE. The CDR3 has 13 residues. The ends were cut back, 0 bases at V and 3 bases at J, with 7 bases in the middle. Written as DNA, the CDR3 is TGTGCCAGCAGCTTGGGAGGGGACTACGAGCAGTACTTC. Translation gives CASSLGGDYEQYF.

This clonotype has at least ten counts. The CDR3 loop reads CASNRAVTDTQYF. The DNA of the CDR3 is TGCGCCAGTAACCGGGCCGTCACAGATACGCAGTATTTT. The V and J genes are TRBV10-1 and TRBJ2-3; no clear D. Germline lookup yields CDR1 WNHNN and CDR2 SYGVQD (reference sequence). Trimming took 9 bases from V and 2 from J, leaving 12 bases between them. The CDR3 length is 13 residues.

This clonotype showed up just a few times. The chain links TRBV3-1 to TRBJ1-1; D is unresolved. V was pared by 2 bases and J by 7 bases, with 8 bases between. Germline V gene lookup returns CDR1 LGHDT and CDR2 YNNKEL (reference sequence). The length of the CDR3 is 12 residues. The CDR3 nucleotides are TGTGCCAGCAGCCAATCGGGCAGTGAAGCTTTCTTT. It translates to CASSQSGSEAFF.

Many counts were recorded for this clonotype. V gene TRBV6-2 or TRBV6-3 combines with J gene TRBJ1-6, with D possibly TRBD1 on 6 matching bases. Trimming left V 6 bases short and J 7 bases short, with 16 bases between. The V gene's germline CDR1 is MNHEY and CDR2 SVGEGT. This CDR3 has 15 residues. This chain's CDR3 is CASRNRQESNSPLHF. The CDR3 DNA is TGTGCCAGCAGGAACCGACAGGAATCAAATTCACCCCTCCACTTT.

This clonotype was counted between two and nine times. The rearrangement links TRBV3-1 to TRBJ2-7; 10 nucleotides line up with TRBD2. The CDR3 runs to 11 residues. Germline V gene lookup returns CDR1 LGHDT and CDR2 YNNKEL (reference sequence). V lost 5 bases to trimming and J lost 11 bases; unmatched junction nucleotides: 3. This CDR3 is CASSSGTSEYF. For the CDR3, the DNA is TGTGCCAGCAGCTCCGGGACTAGCGAGTACTTC.

V usage is TRBV28 and J usage is TRBJ1-5; D is uncertain. The V end was cut by 6 bases, the J end by 2 bases, with 8 bases between. Germline V lookup: CDR1 MDHEN, CDR2 SYDVKM. This CDR3 comprises 13 residues. CDR3 residues: CASRPTGNQPQHF. The DNA of the CDR3 is TGTGCCAGCAGACCCACAGGCAATCAGCCCCAGCATTTT.